This entry lists 21 T cell receptor beta chains sequenced from one sample in a study of CD8 T cells in ankylosing spondylitis. TCRdb analysed the 5' RACE reads with MiXCR anew, one entry per CDR3 protein. The table records 250,000 to 300,000 distinct CDR3 sequences, about 20% of them present only once. Sequencing was carried out using blood, either unsorted or a sorted T cell fraction (not recorded which). The receptors derive from a male donor with ankylosing spondylitis or in good health (not recorded which).

This clonotype was detected only a few times. J is TRBJ2-2 and V is TRBV12-3 or TRBV12-4, with 7 bases that match TRBD2. The CDR3 extends over 13 amino acids. J was trimmed by 6 bases and V by 8 bases; bases with no gene match: 6. The CDR3 DNA reads as TGTGCCAGCGCCGATGGGGGGGCCGGGGAGCTGTTTTTT. It translates to CASADGGAGELFF.

This clonotype has just one count. This chain joins TRBV3-1 and TRBJ2-1; 11 bases match TRBD2. V shed 6 bases and J 5 bases; nucleotides not matched to a gene: 3. Germline V lookup: CDR1 LGHDT, CDR2 YNNKEL (reference sequence). The CDR3 spans 14 residues. The CDR3 coding sequence is TGTGCCAGCAGGGGACTAGCGGAGAACAATGAGCAGTTCTTC. Amino acid sequence: CASRGLAENNEQFF.

CDR3 sequence: CSARSFDDQETQYF. CDR3 bases: TGCAGTGCTAGAAGTTTCGACGACCAAGAGACCCAGTACTTC. This chain uses TRBV20-1 with TRBJ2-5; D unresolved. V dropped 2 bases and J dropped 0 bases, with 10 bases sitting between them. Per germline, CDR1 DFQATT and CDR2 SNEGSKA (reference sequence). The CDR3 has 14 amino acids.

This rearrangement joins TRBV20-1 to TRBJ1-2, with D unresolved. Trimming shortened V by 5 bases and J by 0 bases, and 13 bases separated the two germline ends. The CDR3 spans 14 residues. Germline values: CDR1 DFQATT, CDR2 SNEGSKA (reference sequence). CDR3 region: CSARKHRTNYGYTF. Written as DNA, the CDR3 is TGCAGTGCTCGAAAACATAGGACTAACTATGGCTACACCTTC.

The sample holds a few counts of this clonotype. V and J are TRBV6-2 or TRBV6-3 and TRBJ2-1, with 10 bases matching TRBD2. J was trimmed by 9 bases and V by 0 bases; bases with no gene match: 20. Germline V gene lookup returns CDR1 MNHEY and CDR2 SVGEGT. There are 20 residues in the CDR3. In DNA form, the CDR3 reads TGTGCCAGCAGTTACTCGTCGATAGCGGGGGGCCTGGGGGGGTTTGTTGAGCAGTTCTTC. Translating it yields CASSYSSIAGGLGGFVEQFF.

This chain links TRBV12-3 or TRBV12-4 with TRBJ1-2; 7 bases match TRBD1. The CDR3 totals 16 residues. The trim removed 0 bases at V and 0 bases at J, leaving 4 bases unmatched. The CDR3 nucleotides read TGTGCCAGCAGTTTAGCTGGGACAGTAGCTAACTATGGCTACACCTTC. Translation: CASSLAGTVANYGYTF.

This clonotype has more than one count but fewer than ten. V usage is TRBV19 and J usage is TRBJ1-6, with TRBD1 as a possible D gene (6 bases). The CDR3 loop spans 14 amino acids. Germline CDR1 is LNHDA and CDR2 is SQIVND (reference sequence). V was shortened by 11 bases and J by 2 bases, with 13 bases between the two germline ends. For the CDR3, the DNA is TGTGCCGCCCAGGGGAAGGCCTATAATTCACCCCTCCACTTT. Translating gives CAAQGKAYNSPLHF.

This clonotype was counted at least ten times. V gene TRBV20-1 combines with J gene TRBJ2-1; D is uncertain. Trimming stripped 0 bases from V and 14 bases from J, with 14 bases between. This CDR3 has 12 amino acids. Germline V gives CDR1 DFQATT, CDR2 SNEGSKA (reference sequence). CDR3 sequence reads: CSARDRLSAEFF. The DNA for the CDR3 is TGCAGTGCTAGAGACAGACTGTCCGCGGAGTTCTTC.

This clonotype was counted only a few times. The CDR3 DNA reads as TGTGCCAGCAGTTTAAGTTACAGCGCCCTAAATTCACCCCTCCACTTT. The encoded protein is CASSLSYSALNSPLHF. The chain has TRBV27 and TRBJ1-6; no clear D. Per the germline V gene, CDR1 is MNHEY and CDR2 is SMNVEV (reference sequence). Trimming took off 2 bases at V and 7 bases at J, with 15 bases between the two ends. This CDR3 region has 16 residues.

This clonotype came up a few times. The V call is TRBV9, the J call TRBJ2-3; D assignment may be TRBD1 or TRBD2 (5 bases each). This CDR3 has 15 amino acids. Trimming removed 3 bases at V and 6 bases at J, with 17 bases between. Germline CDR1 reads SGDLS; CDR2 reads YYNGEE. The CDR3 spells CASSDAGARGDTQYF. CDR3 DNA sequence: TGTGCCAGCAGCGATGCCGGGGCCAGAGGGGATACGCAGTATTTT. Drawing the rest from reference TRBV9 and TRBJ2-3, the complete variable domain is DSGVTQTPKHLITATGQRVTLRCSPRSGDLSVYWYQQSLDQGLQFLIQYYNGEERAKGNILERFSAQQFPDLHSELNLSSLELGDSALYFCASSDAGARGDTQYFGPGTRLTVL.

V usage is TRBV6-1 and J usage is TRBJ2-7, with TRBD1 matching over 10 bases. Trimming removed 6 bases from V and 4 bases from J; junction bases left unmatched: 9. Per the germline V gene, CDR1 is MNHNS and CDR2 is SASEGT. The CDR3 totals 15 residues. This chain's CDR3 is CASSIATGGLYEQYV. CDR3 DNA sequence: TGTGCCAGCAGCATAGCGACAGGGGGCCTGTACGAGCAGTACGTC.

This clonotype was found a few times. J is TRBJ1-6 and V is TRBV6-1; D not certain. The CDR3 consists of 16 residues. V lost 7 bases and J lost 6, with 19 bases in between. Looked up from germline, CDR1 is MNHNS and CDR2 is SASEGT. CDR3 bases: TGTGCCAGCACCAAAAGGCGTCCGGGAGGTAATTCACCCCTCCACTTT. This encodes CASTKRRPGGNSPLHF.

This rearrangement joins TRBV15 to TRBJ2-3; D is unclear. The ends were cut back, 4 bases at V and 3 bases at J, with 17 bases in the middle. This CDR3 spans 16 amino acids. In germline, CDR1 is LNHNV, CDR2 YYDKDF (reference sequence). CDR3 in DNA: TGTGCCACCAGCAAACGAGAGGTGCAGCGAACAGATACGCAGTATTTT. This codes for CATSKREVQRTDTQYF. Combining the CDR3 with reference TRBV15 and TRBJ2-3 gives the whole variable domain DAMVIQNPRYQVTQFGKPVTLSCSQTLNHNVMYWYQQKSSQAPKLLFHYYDKDFNNEADTPDNFQSRRPNTSFCFLDIRSPGLGDTAMYLCATSKREVQRTDTQYFGPGTRLTVL.

This clonotype turned up a few times. CDR3 DNA: TGCGCCAGCAGCACGGCCGGGGGCAGAGAGACCCAGTACTTC. Residues: CASSTAGGRETQYF. This sequence joins TRBV5-1 and TRBJ2-5, with D tentatively TRBD1 or TRBD2 (6 bases each). V gave up 4 bases and J gave up 4 bases, with 14 bases separating them. The CDR3 is 14 residues long. CDR1 SGHRS and CDR2 YFSETQ come from the germline V gene.

The chain uses TRBV5-1 and TRBJ1-2; the D gene is possibly TRBD1 (6 bases). The CDR3 totals 15 residues. With 2 bases removed from V and 6 bases from J, the gap between germline ends came to 17 bases. CDR1 is SGHRS, CDR2 YFSETQ, per germline. CDR3 residues: CASSFGYAGADGYTF. The CDR3 DNA follows: TGCGCCAGCAGCTTCGGCTATGCAGGGGCTGATGGCTACACCTTC.

This clonotype has just a few counts. The chain employs TRBV23-1 and TRBJ1-2; 9 positions agree with TRBD1. TRBV23-1 is filed as an ORF, its function uncertain. The CDR3 consists of 13 residues. V shed 3 bases and J 10 bases; nucleotides not matched to a gene: 6. The CDR3 nucleotides read TGCGCCAGCAGTCACCCGGGGACAGGGAACTACACCTTC. As protein: CASSHPGTGNYTF.

This clonotype has a handful of counts. The chain joins TRBV28 to TRBJ2-1; D is possibly TRBD2 (6 bases). The CDR3 spans 15 residues. Germline lookup yields CDR1 MDHEN and CDR2 SYDVKM. Trimming removed 5 bases from V and 7 bases from J, with 18 bases in between. CDR3 loop: CASSLGGFRGNEQFF. The CDR3 region has the DNA TGTGCCAGCAGTCTAGGAGGGTTCCGTGGGAATGAGCAGTTCTTC.

CDR3 nucleotides: TGTGCCAGCAGTAAGGGACTAGCCTACAATGAGCAGTTCTTC. Its translation: CASSKGLAYNEQFF. The chain recombines TRBV6-2 or TRBV6-3 with TRBJ2-1; 8 nucleotides line up with TRBD2. This CDR3 has 14 residues. After removal of 5 bases from V and 2 bases from J, the junction contained 2 bases not matched to a gene. Looked up from germline, CDR1 is MNHEY and CDR2 is SVGEGT.

This clonotype was observed many times. The rearrangement links TRBV20-1 to TRBJ1-5; TRBD1 might be the D (5 bases). Germline-derived CDR1 and CDR2 are DFQATT and SNEGSKA (reference sequence). This CDR3 has 17 residues. V lost 4 bases and J 0 bases, leaving 19 bases between the germline ends. In nucleotides, the CDR3 is TGCAGTGCTACTTCCGGGACTCGTCCTAATAGCAATCAGCCCCAGCATTTT. It translates to CSATSGTRPNSNQPQHF.

This chain joins TRBV10-3 and TRBJ1-5; D call uncertain. The V and J ends lost 3 bases and 7 bases respectively, with 10 bases between them. The germline V gene encodes CDR1 ENHRY and CDR2 SYGVKD. This CDR3 comprises 13 residues. The CDR3 reads CAISEGSTQPQHF. Here the CDR3 DNA reads TGTGCCATCAGTGAAGGCTCCACCCAGCCCCAGCATTTT.

The chain is built from TRBV4-2 and TRBJ2-1; 12 positions match TRBD1. Per the germline V gene, CDR1 is LGHNA and CDR2 is YNFKEQ. V dropped 5 bases and J dropped 6; count of bases not matched to a gene: 8. The CDR3 consists of 16 residues. The CDR3 spells CASSTTGQGASNEQFF. CDR3 nucleotide sequence: TGTGCCAGCAGCACTACGGGACAGGGGGCGAGCAATGAGCAGTTCTTC.